This TCR beta chain was captured by sequencing in a study of blood T cell repertoires in COVID-19. Overall study: Some COVID-19 samples were acute and others convalescent; all came from the United States, Italy and Spain. PBMCs, B-cell-depleted T cells, or T cells provided the cDNA or gDNA that made up the material.

Per the authors' pipeline: It was from reference gene primer amplification that nucleated cell counts were estimated. Repertoires were generated with immunoSEQ multiplex PCR, while TCRdb's copy carries only in-frame clones and drops some. For V, J and clone size, that table is used; D and trimming come from the DNA. In the table there are around 130,000 clones, approximately 90% of which are singletons. The CDR3 has 11 amino acids. Germline V gene lookup returns CDR1 SGHAT and CDR2 FQNNGV. The chain combines TRBV11-2 with TRBJ1-2; 7 nucleotides align to TRBD1. This sequence was found in a man between 35 and 55 years old with acute or convalescent COVID-19. The specimen sequenced was peripheral blood. The CDR3 nucleotides are TGTGCAGCCGGGGACAGCTATGGCTACACCTTC. It is translated as CAAGDSYGYTF.